The rows below give T cell receptor gamma chains drawn from one sample of a study of intestinal T cells in coeliac disease. TCRdb processed the multiplex PCR reads again with the CATT caller. This sample yields about 750 gamma-chain clones, of which approximately 46% are seen a single time; roughly a sixth belongs to the top ten. Sequenced: a duodenal biopsy. The receptors shown here come from a human donor with celiac disease. The CDR3 runs from the conserved cysteine through the conserved F or W. Part of the rows lack a size; the others show once, few, many or a class for expanded clones.

v_gene	j_gene	abundance	CDR3aa	CDR3nt
TRGV8	TRGJP2	NA	CATRKRKCWIKTF	TGTGCCACCCGTAAACGTAAGTGTTGGATCAAGACGTTT
TRGV8	TRGJP2	large	CATWDPMEGIKTF	TGTGCCACCTGGGACCCCATGGAGGGGATCAAGACGTTT
TRGV10	TRGJP1	once	CAVVQGGLCTTGWFKIF	TGTGCTGTCGTGCAAGGGGGTTTATGTACCACTGGTTGGTTCAAGATATTT
TRGV11	TRGJP1	few	CACWIRHNTTGWFKIF	TGTGCCTGCTGGATTAGGCACAATACCACTGGTTGGTTCAAGATATTT
TRGV10	TRGJP1	NA	CAAWGFNTTGWFKIF	TGTGCTGCGTGGGGATTTAATACCACTGGTTGGTTCAAGATATTT
TRGV9	TRGJ1/TRGJ2	NA	CALWEAGTPPNYYKKLF	TGTGCCTTGTGGGAGGCAGGCACCCCACCGAATTATTATAAGAAACTCTTT
TRGV2	TRGJP2	NA	CATWDGARPGWIKTF	TGTGCCACCTGGGACGGGGCGAGGCCTGGTTGGATCAAGACGTTT
TRGV3	TRGJ1/TRGJ2	few	CATWDRLHLYKKLF	TGTGCCACCTGGGACAGACTACACCTTTATAAGAAACTCTTT
TRGV11	TRGJ1/TRGJ2	large	CTTVPAGLGRKKLF	NA
TRGV3	TRGJ1/TRGJ2	NA	CATWDRPRYKKLF	TGTGCCACCTGGGACAGGCCTCGGTATAAGAAACTCTTC
TRGV10	TRGJP1	NA	CAAWDRRATGWFKIF	TGTGCTGCGTGGGATCGACGGGCCACTGGTTGGTTCAAGATATTT
TRGV11	TRGJP1	NA	CACWIRPSNTTGWFKIF	TGTGCCTGCTGGATTAGGCCCTCTAATACCACTGGTTGGTTCAAGATATTT
TRGV10	TRGJP1	NA	CAACKGVYVPTGWFKIF	TGTGCTGCGTGCAAGGGGGTTTATGTACCTACTGGTTGGTTCAAGATATTT
TRGV9	TRGJ1/TRGJ2	NA	CALWEPRPVIYYKKLF	TGTGCCTTGTGGGAGCCCCGGCCCGTAATTTATTATAAGAAACTCTTT
TRGV2	TRGJP1	large	CATWDTGWFKIF	TGTGCCACCTGGGACACTGGTTGGTTCAAGATATTT
TRGV2	TRGJ1/TRGJ2	NA	CATWDGPPPTYKKLF	TGTGCCACCTGGGACGGGCCCCCCCCTACTTATAAGAAACTCTTT
TRGV10	TRGJP1	NA	CAAWDKGPYTTGWFKIF	TGTGCTGCGTGGGATAAAGGGCCTTATACCACTGGTTGGTTCAAGATATTT
TRGV4	TRGJ1/TRGJ2	NA	CATWDDPLKKLF	TGTGCCACCTGGGATGACCCACTTAAGAAACTCTTT
TRGV9	TRGJ1/TRGJ2	NA	CALWDEYYYKKLF	TGTGCCTTGTGGGACGAGTATTATTATAAGAAACTCTTT
TRGV2	TRGJP1	NA	CATWDHVGHTTGWFKIF	TGTGCCACCTGGGATCATGTTGGCCATACCACTGGTTGGTTCAAGATATTT
TRGV9	TRGJ1/TRGJ2	NA	CALWEGNYYKKLF	TGTGCCTTGTGGGAGGGCAACTATTATAAGAAACTCTTT
TRGV4	TRGJ1/TRGJ2	large	CATWDGPSQYYKKLF	TGTGCCACCTGGGATGGGCCTTCACAGTATTATAAGAAACTCTTT
TRGV2	TRGJ1/TRGJ2	NA	CATWDGRPEKKLF	TGTGCCACCTGGGACGGGCGGCCAGAAAAGAAACTCTTT